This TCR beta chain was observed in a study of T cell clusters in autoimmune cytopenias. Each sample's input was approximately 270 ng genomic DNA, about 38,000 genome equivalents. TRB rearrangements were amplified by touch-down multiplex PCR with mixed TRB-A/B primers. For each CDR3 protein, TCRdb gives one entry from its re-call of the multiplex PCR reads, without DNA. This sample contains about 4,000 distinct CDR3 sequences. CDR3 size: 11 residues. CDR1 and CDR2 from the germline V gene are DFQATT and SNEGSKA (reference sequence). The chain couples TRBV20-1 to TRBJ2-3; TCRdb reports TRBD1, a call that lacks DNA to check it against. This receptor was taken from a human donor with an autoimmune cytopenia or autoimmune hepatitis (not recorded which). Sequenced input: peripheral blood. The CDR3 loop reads CSARDGQGQYF.